This is a list of T cell receptor beta chains from one sample in a study of blood T cell repertoires in COVID-19. Sequencing was performed with immunoSEQ multiplex PCR; in TCRdb, only in-frame clones are kept and a portion is missing. Altogether about 670,000 clones are present, 85% to 90% being singletons, with the ten largest covering more than 0.25%. Sequenced: peripheral blood. These receptors were collected from a woman younger than 30 with acute or convalescent COVID-19. Both conserved end residues are part of each CDR3. The order of the fields is V gene, J gene, clone size, CDR3 length, D gene, CDR3 DNA, CDR3 protein. A D gene is named only where the DNA matches it firmly. A row's size may be missing; if present it is once, few, many or a size class.

v_call: TRBV27; j_call: TRBJ1-3; clone_size: -; cdr3_length: 16; d_call: -; cdr3_nt: TGTGCCAGCAGTGCCCAGCGGGGGTACTCTGGAAACACCATATATTTT; cdr3_aa: CASSAQRGYSGNTIYF
v_call: TRBV5-8; j_call: TRBJ1-3; clone_size: -; cdr3_length: 15; d_call: -; cdr3_nt: TGTGCCAGCAGCTTCACGGGAGGGCTTGGAAACACCATATATTTT; cdr3_aa: CASSFTGGLGNTIYF
v_call: TRBV10-3; j_call: TRBJ2-5; clone_size: -; cdr3_length: 18; d_call: TRBD2; cdr3_nt: TGTGCCATCAGTGTCGAAGGCCTAGCGGGGGAAGAACGGGAGACCCAGTACTTC; cdr3_aa: CAISVEGLAGEERETQYF
v_call: TRBV6-5; j_call: TRBJ2-7; clone_size: -; cdr3_length: 13; d_call: -; cdr3_nt: TGTGCCAGCAGTTATTCGGGGTCGGACGAGCAGTACTTC; cdr3_aa: CASSYSGSDEQYF
v_call: TRBV10-3; j_call: TRBJ2-3; clone_size: -; cdr3_length: 11; d_call: -; cdr3_nt: TGTGCCATCAGTGAAGAGGATACGCAGTATTTT; cdr3_aa: CAISEEDTQYF
v_call: TRBV24-1; j_call: TRBJ1-1; clone_size: -; cdr3_length: 15; d_call: TRBD1; cdr3_nt: TGTGCCACCAGTGATCCCGGGACAGGGGTGACTGAAGCTTTCTTT; cdr3_aa: CATSDPGTGVTEAFF
v_call: TRBV7-2; j_call: TRBJ1-4; clone_size: -; cdr3_length: 15; d_call: -; cdr3_nt: TGTGCCAGCAGCTTAGGAGGCAGATCTAATGAAAAACTGTTTTTT; cdr3_aa: CASSLGGRSNEKLFF
v_call: TRBV7-6; j_call: TRBJ1-4; clone_size: -; cdr3_length: 15; d_call: TRBD1; cdr3_nt: TGTGCCAGCAGCCCGACAGGGGGCTCAGACGAAAAACTGTTTTTT; cdr3_aa: CASSPTGGSDEKLFF
v_call: TRBV6-5; j_call: TRBJ2-1; clone_size: few; cdr3_length: 14; d_call: TRBD2; cdr3_nt: TGTGCCAGCACCGGACTAGCGGACTACAATGAGCAGTTCTTC; cdr3_aa: CASTGLADYNEQFF
v_call: TRBV7-3; j_call: TRBJ1-5; clone_size: -; cdr3_length: 13; d_call: TRBD1; cdr3_nt: TGTGCCAGCAGCGAGGACAGGGACCAGCCCCAGCATTTT; cdr3_aa: CASSEDRDQPQHF
v_call: TRBV9; j_call: TRBJ1-2; clone_size: -; cdr3_length: 13; d_call: TRBD1; cdr3_nt: TGTGCCAGCTCCATGGACAGGGCTGGTGGCTACACCTTC; cdr3_aa: CASSMDRAGGYTF
v_call: TRBV10-3; j_call: TRBJ1-2; clone_size: -; cdr3_length: 13; d_call: TRBD1; cdr3_nt: TGTGCCATCAGCCCGGGACAGGGGGATGGCTACACCTTC; cdr3_aa: CAISPGQGDGYTF
v_call: TRBV28; j_call: TRBJ1-6; clone_size: -; cdr3_length: 13; d_call: -; cdr3_nt: TGTGCCAGCAGCCTATTACAGGGACCACCCCTCCACTTT; cdr3_aa: CASSLLQGPPLHF
v_call: TRBV9; j_call: TRBJ2-1; clone_size: -; cdr3_length: 12; d_call: -; cdr3_nt: TGTGCCAGCAGCGGGGCCCCCGGTGAGCAGTTCTTC; cdr3_aa: CASSGAPGEQFF
v_call: TRBV12-3/TRBV12-4; j_call: TRBJ1-1; clone_size: -; cdr3_length: 11; d_call: -; cdr3_nt: TGTGCCAGCAGTTTGGGACAACAAGCTTTCTTT; cdr3_aa: CASSLGQQAFF
v_call: TRBV19; j_call: TRBJ1-5; clone_size: -; cdr3_length: 14; d_call: -; cdr3_nt: TGTGCCAGTAGTATAGATCGGGGGGTTCAGCCCCAGCATTTT; cdr3_aa: CASSIDRGVQPQHF
v_call: TRBV7-9; j_call: TRBJ2-3; clone_size: -; cdr3_length: 17; d_call: -; cdr3_nt: TGTGCCAGCAGCTTAGATCGGTGGGGCCAGAGCACAGATACGCAGTATTTT; cdr3_aa: CASSLDRWGQSTDTQYF
v_call: TRBV28; j_call: TRBJ2-7; clone_size: -; cdr3_length: 13; d_call: TRBD1; cdr3_nt: TGTGCCAGCAAGGGACAGGGGACCCACGAGCAGTACTTC; cdr3_aa: CASKGQGTHEQYF